This T cell receptor (beta chain) originates from a study of cytomegalovirus exposure and HLA in healthy donors. Study-wide context: The 90 to 150 validation repertoires matched the 500 to 750 first-cohort repertoires in platform, a later analysis reported.

This clone has just one count. The repertoire was sequenced with immunoSEQ multiplex PCR; TCRdb's copy has only in-frame clones and lacks some. This sample yields some 200,000 clones, of which roughly nine tenths are seen a single time; approximately 7% belongs to the top ten. V was pared by 4 bases and J by 0 bases, with 12 bases between. The CDR3 contains 14 residues. Looked up from germline, CDR1 is SQVTM and CDR2 is ANQGSEA. Sequencing was done on a sample of PBMCs. The receptor comes from a young man in good health and CMV-seropositive. V gene TRBV29-1 combines with J gene TRBJ2-5, with D perhaps TRBD2 (5 bases). The CDR3 loop reads CSVGGSAYQETQYF. Here the CDR3 DNA reads TGCAGCGTTGGCGGGTCGGCGTACCAAGAGACCCAGTACTTC.